Below, 14 T cell receptor beta chains from the same sample are listed, as sequenced in a study of blood T cell repertoires in COVID-19. TCRdb's copy holds only in-frame clones and misses some; the assay was immunoSEQ multiplex PCR. The table shows under 200,000 clones, with 88% occurring only once. The source material was peripheral blood. Receptor source: a man aged 18-30 years with active or convalescent COVID-19.

This clone is a singleton in its sample. V gene TRBV27 combines with J gene TRBJ1-5; 9 bases are a match to TRBD1. The germline gives CDR1 MNHEY, CDR2 SMNVEV (reference sequence). The CDR3 extends over 16 amino acids. V was clipped by 6 bases and J by 4 bases; unmatched bases: 10. The CDR3 region has the DNA TGTGCCAGCAGCTTTAACACAGGGGGCGGGAATCAGCCCCAGCATTTT. It specifies CASSFNTGGGNQPQHF.

Turning to this clone: The identical CDR3 is also encoded by other nucleotide sequences in the sample. The J gene is TRBJ1-1, the V gene TRBV30; D is perhaps TRBD1 (6 bases). The CDR3 is made up of 13 amino acids. Germline CDR1 is GTSNPN and CDR2 is SVGIG (reference sequence). Trimming shortened V by 0 bases and J by 4 bases, and 9 bases separated the two germline ends. The CDR3 coding sequence is TGTGCCTGGAGTGTACAGGGAGCCACTGAAGCTTTCTTT. It codes for CAWSVQGATEAFF.

The gene calls are TRBV5-8 and TRBJ2-4; maybe TRBD2 (5 bases). The germline V gene has CDR1 SGHTS and CDR2 YDEGEE. CDR3 length equals 15 residues. Between the trimmed V and J ends, which lost 4 bases and 8 bases, there was a span of 19 bases. The CDR3: CASSRPVGSKDIQYF. The CDR3 DNA sequence: TGTGCCAGCAGCCGTCCTGTTGGGAGTAAAGACATTCAGTACTTC.

V is TRBV6-5 and J is TRBJ1-1; 8 bases map to TRBD1. With 6 bases clipped from V and 7 bases from J, the junction kept 7 bases outside the gene matches. This CDR3 has 13 amino acids. CDR1 and CDR2 from the germline V gene are MNHEY and SVGAGI. The CDR3: CASSTDRDGEAFF. CDR3 coding DNA: TGTGCCAGCAGCACGGACAGGGACGGTGAAGCTTTCTTT.

This chain joins TRBV5-8 and TRBJ2-1; TRBD1 aligns across 8 bases. The CDR3 runs to 13 residues. Trimming removed 3 bases from V and 6 bases from J; junction bases left unmatched: 2. The germline V gene encodes CDR1 SGHTS and CDR2 YDEGEE. The DNA of the CDR3 is TGTGCCAGCAGCTCGCAGGGGGCCAATGAGCAGTTCTTC. Its protein is CASSSQGANEQFF.

V is TRBV6-2 or TRBV6-3 and J is TRBJ2-5; possibly TRBD2 for D (6 bases). The CDR3 contains 15 residues. The V end was cut by 6 bases, the J end by 1 base, with 15 bases between. CDR1 is MNHEY, CDR2 SVGEGT, per germline. This CDR3 is CASSLGTSSQETQYF. The CDR3, as DNA: TGTGCCAGCAGCCTCGGCACTAGCTCCCAAGAGACCCAGTACTTC.

The V and J genes are TRBV7-5 and TRBJ1-2; TRBD1 is the table's D call and was not checked against the DNA. TRBV7-5 is a known pseudogene. This CDR3 spans 14 amino acids. The CDR3 bases are TGTGTCAGAAGCTTAGTCAAGGGGGCGGTCGGCTACACCTTC. Its translation: CVRSLVKGAVGYTF.

The chain has TRBV6-6 and TRBJ1-2; TRBD1 matches 7 bases. CDR1 is MNHNY and CDR2 is SVGAGI in the germline V gene (reference sequence). The CDR3 is 14 amino acids. J was trimmed by 0 bases and V by 6 bases; bases with no gene match: 4. The CDR3 nucleotides are TGTGCCAGCAGCGGGACAGACACTAACTATGGCTACACCTTC. Protein product: CASSGTDTNYGYTF.

The chain employs TRBV7-8 and TRBJ2-7; 7 bases map to TRBD2. The germline V gene encodes CDR1 SGHVS and CDR2 FQNEAQ. J lost 5 bases, V lost 1 base, and 8 bases had no gene match. The CDR3 runs to 15 residues. The CDR3 coding sequence is TGTGCCAGCAGCTTAGAAAGGCGGGAGAGGGACGAGCAGTACTTC. Encoded protein: CASSLERRERDEQYF. Supplemented by reference TRBV7-8 and TRBJ2-7, the full variable domain reads GAGVSQSPRYKVAKRGQDVALRCDPISGHVSLFWYQQALGQGPEFLTYFQNEAQLDKSGLPSDRFFAERPEGSVSTLKIQRTQQEDSAVYLCASSLERRERDEQYFGPGTRLTVT.

This rearrangement joins TRBV4-2 to TRBJ2-7; maybe TRBD1 (6 bases). Germline V lookup: CDR1 LGHNA, CDR2 YNFKEQ. V was trimmed by 4 bases and J by 8 bases, leaving 21 bases between them. This CDR3 region has 15 residues. Here the CDR3 DNA reads TGTGCCAGCAGCCCCCGGGGCCCCAAGGGGGACAAGCAGTACTTC. The encoded protein is CASSPRGPKGDKQYF.

To note about this clone: At one of its ends the junction is not consistent with the germline gene, which may arise from a read error. V and J are TRBV9 and TRBJ1-2; 8 bases align to TRBD1. Looked up from germline, CDR1 is SGDLS and CDR2 is YYNGEE. The CDR3 runs 14 residues. The CDR3 region has the DNA TGTGCCAGCAGTTTGACAGGGGCTAACCATGGCTACACCTTC. Residues: CASSLTGANHGYTF.

V and J are TRBV19 and TRBJ2-4, with D maybe TRBD1 (6 bases). Germline V CDR1 and CDR2: LNHDA, SQIVND (reference sequence). V was shortened by 0 bases and J by 3 bases, with 9 bases between the two germline ends. There are 15 residues in the CDR3. CDR3 sequence reads: CASSIDRQDKNIQYF. As DNA, the CDR3 is TGTGCCAGTAGTATAGACCGACAGGACAAAAACATTCAGTACTTC.

The table lists this clone with a count of one. V usage is TRBV5-1 and J usage is TRBJ1-5; no definite D call. Germline V gene data show CDR1 as SGHRS and CDR2 as YFSETQ. The length of the CDR3 is 15 residues. Trimming left V 1 base short and J 0 bases short, with 8 bases between. For the CDR3, the DNA is TGCGCCAGCAGCTTGAACAGTCATAGCAATCAGCCCCAGCATTTT. Translating it yields CASSLNSHSNQPQHF. Full variable domain (rest looked up from reference TRBV5-1 and TRBJ1-5): KAGVTQTPRYLIKTRGQQVTLSCSPISGHRSVSWYQQTPGQGLQFLFEYFSETQRNKGNFPGRFSGRQFSNSRSEMNVSTLELGDSALYLCASSLNSHSNQPQHFGDGTRLSIL.

This chain uses TRBV5-6 with TRBJ1-1; D unclear. Trimming cost V 0 bases and J 6 bases, with 12 bases left between them. From germline, CDR1 is SGHDT and CDR2 YYEEEE. This CDR3 contains 14 residues. In DNA form, the CDR3 reads TGTGCCAGCAGCTTGGGAGCTCCTGAGCCTGAAGCTTTCTTT. It encodes CASSLGAPEPEAFF.